The 7 T cell receptor beta chains given below trace back to one sample, sequenced in a study of monozygotic twins with inflammatory bowel disease. TCRdb reprocessed the 5' RACE reads and keeps a single row for each CDR3 protein, giving no DNA. The sample totals approximately 340,000 distinct CDR3 sequences. The sequenced sample consisted of blood. These receptors were collected from a human donor with ulcerative colitis or Crohn's disease, or a healthy co-twin of an affected twin (not recorded which).

The chain is built from TRBV5-1 and TRBJ1-1; TCRdb returns TRBD1, unconfirmable since there is no DNA. There are 14 residues in the CDR3. Looked up from germline, CDR1 is SGHRS and CDR2 is YFSETQ. The CDR3 spells CASKSDRLNTEAFF.

V gene TRBV3-1 combines with J gene TRBJ2-2; TCRdb gives TRBD2 as the D gene, but with no DNA this cannot be confirmed. The CDR3 has 12 residues. CDR1 and CDR2 from the germline V gene are LGHDT and YNNKEL (reference sequence). CDR3 region: CASSTRTGELFF.

The chain couples TRBV11-2 to TRBJ1-2; without DNA, the TCRdb call of TRBD1 cannot be checked. The CDR3 has 20 residues. The germline CDR1 and CDR2 sequences are SGHAT and FQNNGV. CDR3 residues: CASSLGGQHSNYGYLGGYTF.

Here the CDR3 reads CASSLFGTPSYEQYF. The rearrangement uses TRBV27 and TRBJ2-7; TCRdb picks TRBD1, but there is no DNA to check that call. Germline V gene data show CDR1 as MNHEY and CDR2 as SMNVEV (reference sequence). This CDR3 is 15 amino acids long.

The chain employs TRBV6-2 or TRBV6-3 and TRBJ2-5; TCRdb's D call of TRBD2 is untestable without DNA. The V gene's germline CDR1 is MNHEY and CDR2 SVGEGT. CDR3 length equals 15 residues. Here the CDR3 reads CASTPPDVGGETQYF.

The rearrangement uses TRBV5-4 and TRBJ1-2; the TRBD1 assignment by TCRdb is unverifiable without DNA. Germline V lookup: CDR1 SGHNT, CDR2 YYREEE (reference sequence). This CDR3 contains 13 residues. CDR3 region: CASSLEGVGGYTF.

The chain is built from TRBV4-1 and TRBJ2-7; without DNA, the TCRdb call of TRBD1 cannot be checked. The CDR3 sequence is 15 residues long. Per the germline V gene, CDR1 is MGHRA and CDR2 is YSYEKL. CDR3 residues: CASSPHGGLVVEQYF.